This T cell receptor beta chain is from a study of shared clonotypes between healthy human individuals. Overall study results and limits: Clonotypes shared by all four sorted-subset donors had higher generation probabilities than non-shared clonotypes.

V lost 5 bases, J lost 10 bases, and 8 bases lay in between. Germline loops: CDR1 SGHTA, CDR2 FQGNSA. The CDR3 totals 11 residues. Points on this clone: The target antigen is unknown.

The assay was run at deep level. Several immunoSEQ plates received, in even portions, the genomic DNA of each subset. Sequencing was performed with immunoSEQ multiplex PCR; in TCRdb, only in-frame clones are kept and a portion is missing. In the table there are over 750,000 clones, approximately 97% of which are singletons. Naive CD8 populations comprised CD45RO-negative cells positively selected for CCR7, excluding terminally differentiated effector memory CD45RA+ cells. The clonotype comes from a man aged 25-40 years in good health. This chain connects TRBV7-2 to TRBJ1-4; no definite D call. Sequencing used naive CD8+ T cells sorted from blood. The CDR3 is CASSRSGKLFF. CDR3 nucleotide sequence: TGTGCCAGCAGCCGTAGTGGAAAACTGTTTTTT.